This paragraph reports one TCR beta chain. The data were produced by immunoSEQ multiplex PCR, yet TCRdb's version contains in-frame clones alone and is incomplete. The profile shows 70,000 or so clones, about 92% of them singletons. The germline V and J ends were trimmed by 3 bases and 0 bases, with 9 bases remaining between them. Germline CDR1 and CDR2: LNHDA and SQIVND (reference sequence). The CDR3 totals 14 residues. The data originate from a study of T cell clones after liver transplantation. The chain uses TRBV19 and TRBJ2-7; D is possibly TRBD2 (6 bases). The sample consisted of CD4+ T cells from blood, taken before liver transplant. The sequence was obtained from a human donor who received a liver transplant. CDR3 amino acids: CASSIAGSSYEQYF. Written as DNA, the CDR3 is TGTGCCAGTAGTATCGCGGGAAGCTCCTACGAGCAGTACTTC.